The sequence of this T cell receptor (beta chain) was determined in a study of blood T cell repertoires in COVID-19. Overall study context: T cells, B-cell-depleted T cells, or PBMCs provided the cDNA or gDNA that served as material.

In the original analysis: Researchers report that nucleated cell counts were estimated from reference gene primer amplification. Assay used: immunoSEQ multiplex PCR; TCRdb lists only in-frame clones, some missing. V, J and clone size are those of that table, while D and trimming were read from the DNA. The data show around 40,000 clones, about 87% seen once. Germline V lookup: CDR1 SGHVS, CDR2 FQNEAQ. Trimming left V 7 bases short and J 4 bases short, with 25 bases between. The CDR3 covers 17 residues. This clonotype originated in a man in his forties or fifties with active or convalescent COVID-19. The sample consisted of peripheral blood. The chain carries TRBV7-8 and TRBJ2-5; D might be TRBD2 (7 bases). CDR3 coding DNA: TGTGCCAGCATACGGACATGGAGCGGGGACAAAGGAGAGACCCAGTACTTC. This sequence encodes CASIRTWSGDKGETQYF.